The present entry profiles one T cell receptor (beta chain) with its context. Its antigen is still unknown. Measured with immunoSEQ multiplex PCR; TCRdb has only the in-frame clones, and not every one. The sample lists roughly 150,000 clones; roughly 89% were seen once. The record originates from a study of T cell responses to AZD1222 COVID-19 vaccine. V was cut by 1 base and J by 4 bases, with 5 bases left in between. The CDR3 is 13 residues long. Findings and limits, study-wide: Only a handful of AZD1222 recipients tested seropositive at baseline. Dominant CD4 TCR responses targeted spike regions 160-218 and 743-854.

The TCR was taken from an adult in good health. The chain couples TRBV23-1 to TRBJ1-5; D not resolved. TRBV23-1 is sorted into the ORF group, with uncertain function. The source material was peripheral blood, sampled on day 0 of AZD1222 vaccination. CDR3 in amino acids: CASSQYGNQPQHF. In nucleotides, the CDR3 is TGCGCCAGCAGTCAATATGGAAATCAGCCCCAGCATTTT.